This T cell receptor (beta chain) derives from a study of T cell repertoires in cytomegalovirus infection. Study-wide context: Public signatures in TCR beta pointed to CMV infection and matching HLA type.

As for this clonotype: Its specificity is unknown.

TCRdb analysed the reads with MiXCR anew, one entry per CDR3 protein. This sample has hundreds of thousands of distinct CDR3 sequences, with around 32% found just once. Trimming took 9 bases from V and 0 from J, leaving 20 bases between them. There are 16 residues in the CDR3. The germline V gene encodes CDR1 LGHNT and CDR2 FRNRAP. The sequencing here drew on cultured PBMCs, taken from culture after CMV antigen stimulation. V and J are TRBV12-5 and TRBJ1-1; D not resolved. The receptor's source is a human donor in good health (CMV status not recorded). Some clones in this sample may be carry-over from other donors' samples. The CDR3 spells CASETPVGGMNTEAFF. CDR3 sequence (DNA): TGTGCTAGCGAGACCCCCGTCGGCGGAATGAACACTGAAGCTTTCTTT.